This TCR beta chain was sequenced in a study of cytomegalovirus exposure and HLA in healthy donors. With 60 Vbeta and 13 Jbeta primers, the PCR was carried out. TCRdb keeps only in-frame clones here, not all; method: immunoSEQ multiplex PCR. The table lists just over 150,000 clones, 75% to 80% of them singletons. General observations from the study: Association with HLA alleles at 0.05 false discovery rate was found for around 15,000 TCR beta sequences in a later analysis.

In regard to this clone: The antigen is unknown.

The source of this sequence is a middle-aged woman in good health and CMV-seronegative. Sequencing was done on a sample of PBMCs.

This CDR3 reads CASSQDVGQYSEKLFF. The CDR3 bases are TGCGCCAGCAGCCAAGATGTGGGACAGTATAGTGAAAAACTGTTTTTT. The V and J genes are TRBV4-1 and TRBJ1-4; 7 positions match TRBD1. V gave up 0 bases and J gave up 7 bases; unmatched junction bases: 8. The CDR3 runs 16 residues. Germline loops: CDR1 MGHRA, CDR2 YSYEKL.